This T cell receptor beta chain is from a study of blood T cells in healthy people across ages. This CDR3 region has 15 residues. Germline V gene lookup returns CDR1 KGHDR and CDR2 SFDVKD. The junction had 6 bases not matched to a gene; V was cut back by 4 bases and J by 2 bases. A minimum of 5 micrograms of total RNA was extracted per sample. PCR was performed a second time for about 7 to 12 cycles using a sample-barcoded 5' primer and a J-beta primer mix. TCRdb reprocessed the 5' RACE reads with MiXCR, giving one entry per CDR3 protein. The profile shows hundreds of thousands of distinct CDR3 sequences, around 25% of them singletons. This clonotype was found a few times. The sample was also reused in another study, on T cells of mothers and their children. Per that study: Roughly six children and their three healthy Caucasian mothers were the donors.

The sample was blood. The chain couples TRBV24-1 to TRBJ2-5; 7 bases map to TRBD1. The receptor was derived from a boy younger than 18 in good health. The CDR3 is CATSDPGQEQETQYF. CDR3 sequence (DNA): TGTGCCACCAGTGACCCAGGACAGGAGCAAGAGACCCAGTACTTC.